The present T cell receptor (beta chain) was sequenced within a study of monozygotic twins with inflammatory bowel disease. TCRdb reprocessed the 5' RACE reads, with one entry per CDR3 protein and no DNA. The clone table shows some 190,000 distinct CDR3 sequences, with the ten largest holding 7.5% to 8%. What was sequenced was blood. The clonotype comes from a human donor with ulcerative colitis or Crohn's disease, or a healthy co-twin of an affected twin (not recorded which).

The CDR3 is CASSLVGLGESDTGELFF. The genes are TRBV5-4 and TRBJ2-2; with no DNA, the TCRdb D assignment of TRBD2 cannot be verified. The CDR3 runs 18 residues. Germline V gives CDR1 SGHNT, CDR2 YYREEE (reference sequence).